The rows below give T cell receptor beta chains drawn from one sample of a study of T cells in Graves' hyperthyroidism and ophthalmopathy. Via MiXCR, TCRdb re-called the multiplex PCR reads, giving one row per CDR3 protein. The sample holds over 650,000 distinct CDR3 sequences, roughly 45% seen once. The source material was peripheral blood or thyroid tissue (not recorded which). The source is an adult man with Graves' disease, either hyperthyroidism or ophthalmopathy (not recorded which). Each CDR3 is given with its conserved first and last residue. Each record gives: D gene, J gene, clone size, V gene, CDR3 protein, CDR3 DNA. The D gene is left open where the match is weak. Rows may omit the clone size; those that give it use once, few, many or a size class.

D gene: NA; J gene: TRBJ1-2; clone size: NA; V gene: TRBV29-1; CDR3 protein: CSSFRFYGYTF; CDR3 DNA: TGCAGCAGTTTCAGGTTCTATGGCTACACCTTC
D gene: NA; J gene: TRBJ2-7; clone size: NA; V gene: TRBV7-6; CDR3 protein: CASSLFETASSYEQYF; CDR3 DNA: TGTGCCAGCAGCTTGTTTGAGACGGCGAGCTCCTACGAGCAGTACTTC
D gene: NA; J gene: TRBJ1-6; clone size: many; V gene: TRBV7-2; CDR3 protein: CASSSAERSPLHF; CDR3 DNA: TGTGCCAGCAGCTCAGCGGAGCGATCACCCCTCCACTTT
D gene: TRBD2; J gene: TRBJ2-5; clone size: NA; V gene: TRBV2; CDR3 protein: CASSESMAGLAVQETQYF; CDR3 DNA: TGTGCCAGCAGTGAAAGTATGGCGGGACTAGCGGTACAAGAGACCCAGTACTTC
D gene: TRBD2; J gene: TRBJ2-5; clone size: NA; V gene: TRBV10-3; CDR3 protein: CAISEAGLETQYF; CDR3 DNA: TGTGCCATCAGTGAAGCGGGGCTAGAGACCCAGTACTTC
D gene: NA; J gene: TRBJ1-6; clone size: NA; V gene: TRBV29-1; CDR3 protein: CSVRTGTNSPLHF; CDR3 DNA: TGCAGCGTTAGGACGGGGACCAATTCACCCCTCCACTTT
D gene: NA; J gene: TRBJ2-7; clone size: NA; V gene: TRBV2; CDR3 protein: CASVAGIYEQYF; CDR3 DNA: TGTGCCAGCGTGGCGGGGATCTACGAGCAGTACTTC
D gene: TRBD1; J gene: TRBJ2-7; clone size: few; V gene: TRBV20-1; CDR3 protein: CSARAGQGHYEQYF; CDR3 DNA: TGCAGTGCTAGAGCGGGACAGGGACACTACGAGCAGTACTTC
D gene: NA; J gene: TRBJ1-2; clone size: NA; V gene: TRBV7-9; CDR3 protein: CASSAGVSGAWGYTF; CDR3 DNA: TGTGCCAGCAGCGCGGGGGTGTCGGGGGCGTGGGGCTACACCTTC
D gene: NA; J gene: TRBJ1-1; clone size: many; V gene: TRBV7-3; CDR3 protein: CASSLDMDTEAFF; CDR3 DNA: TGTGCCAGCAGCTTAGACATGGACACTGAAGCTTTCTTT
D gene: TRBD1; J gene: TRBJ1-1; clone size: NA; V gene: TRBV19; CDR3 protein: CASSIGRDRGQTEAFF; CDR3 DNA: TGTGCCAGTAGTATAGGGCGGGACAGGGGGCAAACTGAAGCTTTCTTT
D gene: TRBD1; J gene: TRBJ1-1; clone size: few; V gene: TRBV7-8; CDR3 protein: CASSLPGQGALAFF; CDR3 DNA: TGTGCCAGCAGCTTACCCGGACAGGGGGCTCTGGCTTTCTTT
D gene: NA; J gene: TRBJ2-2; clone size: many; V gene: TRBV7-7; CDR3 protein: CASSLAEGITGELFF; CDR3 DNA: TGTGCTAGCAGCTTAGCGGAGGGAATCACCGGGGAGCTGTTTTTT
D gene: TRBD1; J gene: TRBJ2-5; clone size: NA; V gene: TRBV2; CDR3 protein: CASSLTTGGGGETQYF; CDR3 DNA: TGTGCCAGCAGTTTGACTACAGGGGGCGGCGGAGAGACCCAGTACTTC
D gene: NA; J gene: TRBJ2-7; clone size: many; V gene: TRBV7-2; CDR3 protein: CASRPAGSYEQYF; CDR3 DNA: TGTGCCAGCAGGCCCGCCGGGAGCTACGAGCAGTACTTC
D gene: NA; J gene: TRBJ1-2; clone size: NA; V gene: TRBV5-4; CDR3 protein: CASSVVQGLDGYTF; CDR3 DNA: TGTGCCAGCAGCGTGGTCCAGGGCCTCGATGGCTACACCTTC
D gene: NA; J gene: TRBJ2-5; clone size: few; V gene: TRBV5-1; CDR3 protein: CASSLSTGSQETQYF; CDR3 DNA: TGCGCCAGCAGCTTGAGCACAGGGAGTCAAGAGACCCAGTACTTC
D gene: NA; J gene: TRBJ1-1; clone size: many; V gene: TRBV6-5; CDR3 protein: CASTWNAEAFF; CDR3 DNA: TGTGCCAGCACCTGGAACGCTGAAGCTTTCTTT
D gene: NA; J gene: TRBJ2-2; clone size: few; V gene: TRBV5-1; CDR3 protein: CASRWVAGELFF; CDR3 DNA: TGCGCCAGCCGGTGGGTCGCCGGGGAGCTGTTTTTT
D gene: TRBD1; J gene: TRBJ2-7; clone size: NA; V gene: TRBV7-2; CDR3 protein: CASSLEDRVENEQYF; CDR3 DNA: TGTGCCAGCAGCTTAGAGGACAGGGTGGAAAACGAGCAGTACTTC
D gene: TRBD1; J gene: TRBJ1-2; clone size: NA; V gene: TRBV19; CDR3 protein: CASSRQGSVNYGYTF; CDR3 DNA: TGTGCCAGTAGTCGACAGGGGTCCGTAAACTATGGCTACACCTTC
D gene: TRBD1; J gene: TRBJ2-7; clone size: NA; V gene: TRBV12-3/TRBV12-4; CDR3 protein: CASTDRGHEQYF; CDR3 DNA: TGTGCCAGCACGGACAGGGGGCACGAGCAGTACTTC
D gene: NA; J gene: TRBJ1-5; clone size: once; V gene: TRBV29-1; CDR3 protein: CSVDPSGRATEETQHF; CDR3 DNA: TGCAGCGTTGATCCTAGCGGGAGGGCGACTGAGGAGACCCAGCATTTT
D gene: TRBD1; J gene: TRBJ1-4; clone size: many; V gene: TRBV12-3/TRBV12-4; CDR3 protein: CASSLGTGGESEKLFF; CDR3 DNA: TGTGCCAGCAGTCTCGGGACAGGAGGCGAAAGTGAAAAACTGTTTTTT
D gene: NA; J gene: TRBJ1-4; clone size: NA; V gene: TRBV5-1; CDR3 protein: CATSPGNRGEKLFF; CDR3 DNA: TGCGCCACCAGTCCGGGGAATCGTGGTGAAAAACTGTTTTTT
D gene: TRBD1; J gene: TRBJ1-1; clone size: few; V gene: TRBV6-1; CDR3 protein: CASITLRTGGNTEAFF; CDR3 DNA: TGTGCCAGCATCACCCTCAGGACAGGGGGGAACACTGAAGCTTTCTTT
D gene: NA; J gene: TRBJ1-1; clone size: NA; V gene: TRBV2; CDR3 protein: CASIWMVTEAFF; CDR3 DNA: TGTGCCAGCATTTGGATGGTCACTGAAGCTTTCTTT
D gene: NA; J gene: TRBJ1-5; clone size: NA; V gene: TRBV20-1; CDR3 protein: CSALGGRWRGANQPQHF; CDR3 DNA: TGCAGTGCTCTCGGGGGGAGATGGCGGGGGGCCAATCAGCCCCAGCATTTT
D gene: NA; J gene: TRBJ2-7; clone size: NA; V gene: TRBV29-1; CDR3 protein: CSVEDGSSYEQYF; CDR3 DNA: TGCAGCGTTGAGGACGGGAGCTCCTACGAGCAGTACTTC
D gene: TRBD2; J gene: TRBJ2-5; clone size: few; V gene: TRBV11-3; CDR3 protein: CASSPRRGTAGGGETQYF; CDR3 DNA: TGTGCCAGCAGCCCTCGGCGGGGGACCGCCGGTGGCGGAGAGACCCAGTACTTC
D gene: NA; J gene: TRBJ2-6; clone size: NA; V gene: TRBV14; CDR3 protein: CASSQMGAGANVLTF; CDR3 DNA: TGTGCCAGCAGCCAAATGGGGGCCGGGGCCAACGTCCTGACTTTC
D gene: TRBD2; J gene: TRBJ2-2; clone size: few; V gene: TRBV9; CDR3 protein: CASSGRLAEGDTGELFF; CDR3 DNA: TGTGCCAGCAGCGGGAGACTAGCGGAAGGGGACACCGGGGAGCTGTTTTTT
D gene: NA; J gene: TRBJ1-2; clone size: NA; V gene: TRBV20-1; CDR3 protein: CSAKGRAAGYTF; CDR3 DNA: TGCAGTGCAAAGGGCAGGGCTGCCGGCTACACCTTC
D gene: NA; J gene: TRBJ1-1; clone size: few; V gene: TRBV7-3; CDR3 protein: CASSKGPRGTEAFF; CDR3 DNA: TGTGCCAGCAGTAAAGGGCCGAGGGGCACTGAAGCTTTCTTT
D gene: NA; J gene: TRBJ1-2; clone size: NA; V gene: TRBV20-1; CDR3 protein: CGASPYRLSYGYTF; CDR3 DNA: TGCGGTGCTAGTCCCTACAGGCTCAGCTATGGCTACACCTTC
D gene: NA; J gene: TRBJ1-6; clone size: few; V gene: TRBV7-8; CDR3 protein: CASSSRDGRKVRPSPLHF; CDR3 DNA: TGTGCCAGCAGTTCCCGGGACGGGAGAAAAGTTAGGCCTTCACCCCTCCACTTT
D gene: NA; J gene: TRBJ1-2; clone size: NA; V gene: TRBV15; CDR3 protein: CATSRVRGSGYGYTF; CDR3 DNA: TGTGCCACCAGCAGAGTGCGGGGCTCGGGCTATGGCTACACCTTC
D gene: NA; J gene: TRBJ2-5; clone size: NA; V gene: TRBV29-1; CDR3 protein: CSVWTEETQYF; CDR3 DNA: TGCAGCGTTTGGACAGAGGAGACCCAGTACTTC
D gene: NA; J gene: TRBJ1-2; clone size: many; V gene: TRBV7-2; CDR3 protein: CASSLGVSNYGYTF; CDR3 DNA: TGTGCCAGCAGCTTAGGGGTATCTAACTATGGCTACACCTTC
D gene: NA; J gene: TRBJ1-6; clone size: NA; V gene: TRBV24-1; CDR3 protein: CATSAGDDSPLHF; CDR3 DNA: TGTGCCACCAGTGCAGGGGACGATTCACCCCTCCACTTT
D gene: NA; J gene: TRBJ1-5; clone size: NA; V gene: TRBV19; CDR3 protein: CASSTYNQPQHF; CDR3 DNA: TGTGCCAGTAGTACCTATAATCAGCCCCAGCATTTT
D gene: NA; J gene: TRBJ1-2; clone size: NA; V gene: TRBV25-1; CDR3 protein: CVSSEGLSRGGYTF; CDR3 DNA: TGTGTTAGCAGTGAAGGTCTCTCGAGGGGAGGCTACACCTTC
D gene: TRBD2; J gene: TRBJ2-7; clone size: once; V gene: TRBV7-9; CDR3 protein: CASSLEAGEANEQYF; CDR3 DNA: TGTGCCAGCAGCTTAGAAGCGGGAGAGGCGAACGAGCAGTACTTC
D gene: TRBD1; J gene: TRBJ1-1; clone size: NA; V gene: TRBV20-1; CDR3 protein: CSARQGANVNTEAFF; CDR3 DNA: TGCAGTGCGAGACAGGGGGCGAACGTGAACACTGAAGCTTTCTTT
D gene: NA; J gene: TRBJ2-5; clone size: few; V gene: TRBV6-1; CDR3 protein: CASSEWGLETQYF; CDR3 DNA: TGTGCCAGCAGTGAATGGGGGCTAGAGACCCAGTACTTC
D gene: NA; J gene: TRBJ2-5; clone size: few; V gene: TRBV7-8; CDR3 protein: CASSQANQETQYF; CDR3 DNA: TGTGCCAGCAGCCAAGCTAACCAAGAGACCCAGTACTTC
D gene: NA; J gene: TRBJ1-4; clone size: many; V gene: TRBV7-8; CDR3 protein: CASSEQPNEKLFF; CDR3 DNA: TGTGCCAGCAGTGAGCAGCCTAATGAAAAACTGTTTTTT
D gene: NA; J gene: TRBJ2-7; clone size: few; V gene: TRBV7-2; CDR3 protein: CASSFGRQITYEQYF; CDR3 DNA: TGTGCCAGCAGCTTTGGTAGGCAGATCACCTACGAGCAGTACTTC
D gene: NA; J gene: TRBJ1-1; clone size: many; V gene: TRBV2; CDR3 protein: CASRADRRRGEAFF; CDR3 DNA: TGTGCCAGCAGGGCGGATAGACGCCGGGGAGAAGCTTTCTTT
D gene: TRBD1; J gene: TRBJ1-2; clone size: NA; V gene: TRBV2; CDR3 protein: CASSSYRGVNYGYTF; CDR3 DNA: TGTGCCAGCAGTTCATACAGGGGCGTAAACTATGGCTACACCTTC
D gene: TRBD2; J gene: TRBJ2-5; clone size: NA; V gene: TRBV20-1; CDR3 protein: CSASILAAQETQYF; CDR3 DNA: TGCAGTGCTAGTATCCTAGCGGCCCAAGAGACCCAGTACTTC
D gene: NA; J gene: TRBJ1-1; clone size: few; V gene: TRBV7-2; CDR3 protein: CASSFSGRYTEAFF; CDR3 DNA: TGTGCCAGCAGCTTCTCGGGAAGGTACACTGAAGCTTTCTTT
D gene: TRBD1; J gene: TRBJ1-2; clone size: NA; V gene: TRBV5-4; CDR3 protein: CASNERTGGLYGYTF; CDR3 DNA: TGTGCCAGCAACGAAAGGACAGGGGGCCTGTATGGCTACACCTTC
D gene: TRBD1; J gene: TRBJ1-4; clone size: few; V gene: TRBV20-1; CDR3 protein: CSARDGQGTNEKLFF; CDR3 DNA: TGCAGTGCTAGAGACGGACAGGGCACTAATGAAAAACTGTTTTTT
D gene: NA; J gene: TRBJ1-5; clone size: few; V gene: TRBV4-3; CDR3 protein: CASSQDPSNQPQHF; CDR3 DNA: TGCGCCAGCAGCCAAGATCCGAGCAATCAGCCCCAGCATTTT